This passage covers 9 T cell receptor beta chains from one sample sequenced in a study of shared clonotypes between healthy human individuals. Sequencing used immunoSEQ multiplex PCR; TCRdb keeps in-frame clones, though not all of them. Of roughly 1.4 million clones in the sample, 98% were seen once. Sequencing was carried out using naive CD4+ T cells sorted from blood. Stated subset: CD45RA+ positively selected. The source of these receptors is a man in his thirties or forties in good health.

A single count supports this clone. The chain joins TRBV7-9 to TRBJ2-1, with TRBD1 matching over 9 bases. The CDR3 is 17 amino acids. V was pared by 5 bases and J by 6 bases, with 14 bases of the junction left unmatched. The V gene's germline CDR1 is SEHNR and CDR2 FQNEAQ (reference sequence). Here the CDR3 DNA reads TGTGCCAGCAGCCCCCTTGTTGGGACAGGGATATCCAATGAGCAGTTCTTC. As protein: CASSPLVGTGISNEQFF.

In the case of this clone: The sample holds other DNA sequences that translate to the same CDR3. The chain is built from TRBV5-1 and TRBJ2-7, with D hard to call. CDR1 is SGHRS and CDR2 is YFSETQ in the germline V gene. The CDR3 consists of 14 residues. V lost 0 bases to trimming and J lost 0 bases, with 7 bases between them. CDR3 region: CASSLASGSYEQYF. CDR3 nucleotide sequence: TGCGCCAGCAGCTTGGCCTCTGGCTCCTACGAGCAGTACTTC.

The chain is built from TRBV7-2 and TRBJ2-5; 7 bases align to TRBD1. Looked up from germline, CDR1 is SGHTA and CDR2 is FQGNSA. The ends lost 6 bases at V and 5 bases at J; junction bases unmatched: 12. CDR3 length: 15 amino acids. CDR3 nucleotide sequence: TGTGCCAGCAGAAGTAGACAGGGTAGGGTTGAGACCCAGTACTTC. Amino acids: CASRSRQGRVETQYF.

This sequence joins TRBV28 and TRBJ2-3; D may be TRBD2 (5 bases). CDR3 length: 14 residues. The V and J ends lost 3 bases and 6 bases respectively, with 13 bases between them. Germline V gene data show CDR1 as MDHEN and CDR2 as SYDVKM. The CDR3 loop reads CASSFGISADTQYF. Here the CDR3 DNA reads TGTGCCAGCAGTTTCGGGATATCCGCGGATACGCAGTATTTT. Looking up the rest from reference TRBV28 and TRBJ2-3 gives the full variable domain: DVKVTQSSRYLVKRTGEKVFLECVQDMDHENMFWYRQDPGLGLRLIYFSYDVKMKEKGDIPEGYSVSREKKERFSLILESASTNQTSMYLCASSFGISADTQYFGPGTRLTVL.

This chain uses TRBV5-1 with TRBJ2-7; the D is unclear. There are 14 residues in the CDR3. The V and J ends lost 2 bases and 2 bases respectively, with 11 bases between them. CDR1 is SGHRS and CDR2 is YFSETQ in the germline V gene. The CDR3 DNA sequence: TGCGCCAGCAGCTTAAACGGCGAGGCCTACGAGCAGTACTTC. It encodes CASSLNGEAYEQYF.

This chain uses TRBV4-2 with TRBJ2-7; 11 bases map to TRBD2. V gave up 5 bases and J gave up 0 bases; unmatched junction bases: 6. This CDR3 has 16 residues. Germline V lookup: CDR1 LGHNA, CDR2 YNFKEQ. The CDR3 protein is CASSVGTSGNSYEQYF. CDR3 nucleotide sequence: TGTGCCAGCAGCGTAGGGACTAGCGGAAACTCCTACGAGCAGTACTTC.

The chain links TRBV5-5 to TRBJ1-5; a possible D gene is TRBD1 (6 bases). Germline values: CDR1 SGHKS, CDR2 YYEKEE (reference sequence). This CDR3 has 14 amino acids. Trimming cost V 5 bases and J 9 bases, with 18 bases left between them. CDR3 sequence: CASSTTGDPGPQHF. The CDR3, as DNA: TGTGCCAGCAGTACGACAGGCGACCCGGGGCCCCAGCATTTT. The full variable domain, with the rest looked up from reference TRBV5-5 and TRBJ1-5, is DAGVTQSPTHLIKTRGQQVTLRCSPISGHKSVSWYQQVLGQGPQFIFQYYEKEERGRGNFPDRFSARQFPNYSSELNVNALLLGDSALYLCASSTTGDPGPQHFGDGTRLSIL.

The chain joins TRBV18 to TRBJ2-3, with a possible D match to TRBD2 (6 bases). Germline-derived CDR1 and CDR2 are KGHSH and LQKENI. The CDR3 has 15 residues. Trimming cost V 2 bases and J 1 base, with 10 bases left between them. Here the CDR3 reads CASSPTGGGTDTQYF. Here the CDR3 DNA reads TGTGCCAGCTCACCAACCGGGGGAGGCACAGATACGCAGTATTTT.

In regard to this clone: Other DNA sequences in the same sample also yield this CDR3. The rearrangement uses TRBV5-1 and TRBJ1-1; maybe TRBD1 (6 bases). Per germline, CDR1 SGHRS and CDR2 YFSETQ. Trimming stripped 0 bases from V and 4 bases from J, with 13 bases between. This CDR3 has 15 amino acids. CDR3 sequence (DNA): TGCGCCAGCAGCTTGGACAGGGTAGGTGGCACTGAAGCTTTCTTT. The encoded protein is CASSLDRVGGTEAFF.